The source of this TCR beta chain is a study of CD8 T cells in Susac syndrome. Sequencing of TCR beta was carried out in blood CD8+ and CD4+ T cells. Random hexamers primed reverse transcription of about 0.5 to 1 ug RNA. TCRdb re-analysed the immunoSEQ multiplex PCR reads in MiXCR, keeping a single row per CDR3 protein. The table lists about 250,000 distinct CDR3 sequences, approximately 92% of them singletons, with approximately 0.07% in the top ten. The germline gives CDR1 GTSNPN, CDR2 SVGIG (reference sequence). The ends were cut back, 6 bases at V and 1 base at J, with 15 bases in the middle. The CDR3 is made up of 14 amino acids.

The sequence came from a human donor with multiple sclerosis. Sequencing used CD4+ T cells from PBMCs. V is TRBV30 and J is TRBJ2-5; D remains unclear. CDR3 loop: CACMPASSQETQYF. The CDR3 bases are TGTGCCTGTATGCCTGCCAGCTCCCAAGAGACCCAGTACTTC. The full variable domain, rest sourced from reference TRBV30 and TRBJ2-5, is SQTIHQWPATLVQPVGSPLSLECTVEGTSNPNLYWYRQAAGRGLQLLFYSVGIGQISSEVPQNLSASRPQDRQFILSSKKLLLSDSGFYLCACMPASSQETQYFGPGTRLLVL.